This TCR beta chain originates from a study of blood T cell repertoires in COVID-19. Study summary: The United States, Italy and Spain were the sources of the acute and convalescent COVID-19 samples. PBMCs, B-cell-depleted T cells, or T cells were the source of the cDNA or gDNA that made up the material.

Germline V gives CDR1 SGHAT, CDR2 FQNNGV. V gave up 2 bases and J gave up 0 bases, with 7 bases separating them. CDR3 length: 14 residues. Only one count was recorded for this clone. Other nucleotide sequences in the sample specify the same CDR3. Measured with immunoSEQ multiplex PCR; TCRdb has only the in-frame clones, and not every one. The sample has 200,000 to 300,000 clones; 80% to 95% are singletons. The sequence derives from a man aged 25 to 40 with COVID-19, enrolled during active disease. The specimen was peripheral blood. This chain joins TRBV11-2 and TRBJ1-2; D call uncertain. The CDR3 is CASSLIRANYGYTF. CDR3 DNA: TGTGCCAGCAGCTTAATACGGGCTAACTATGGCTACACCTTC.